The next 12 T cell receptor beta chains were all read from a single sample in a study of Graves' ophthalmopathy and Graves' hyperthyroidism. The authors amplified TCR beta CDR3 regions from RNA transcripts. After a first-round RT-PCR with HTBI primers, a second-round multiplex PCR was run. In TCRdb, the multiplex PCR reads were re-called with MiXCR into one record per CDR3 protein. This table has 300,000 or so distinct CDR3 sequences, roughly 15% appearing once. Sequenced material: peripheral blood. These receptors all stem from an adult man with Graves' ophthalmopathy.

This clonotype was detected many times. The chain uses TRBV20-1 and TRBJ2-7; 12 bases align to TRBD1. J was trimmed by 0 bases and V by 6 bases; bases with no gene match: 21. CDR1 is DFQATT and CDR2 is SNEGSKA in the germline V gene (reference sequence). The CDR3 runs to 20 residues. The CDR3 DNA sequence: TGCAGTGCGCGAACATCTCCGGGACAGGGGGCTCCGGTAAGCTCCTACGAGCAGTACTTC. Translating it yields CSARTSPGQGAPVSSYEQYF.

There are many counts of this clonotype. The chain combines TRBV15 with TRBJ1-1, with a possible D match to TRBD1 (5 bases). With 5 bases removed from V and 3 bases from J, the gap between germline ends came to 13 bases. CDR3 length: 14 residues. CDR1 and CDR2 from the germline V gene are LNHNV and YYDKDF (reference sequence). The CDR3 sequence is CATSPGASYTEAFF. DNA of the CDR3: TGTGCCACCAGCCCCGGGGCGTCCTACACTGAAGCTTTCTTT.

This CDR3 is CASRRERGPYEQYF. The CDR3 region has the DNA TGTGCCAGCAGGCGAGAGAGGGGTCCCTACGAGCAGTACTTC. The chain recombines TRBV6-1 with TRBJ2-7; TRBD1 or TRBD2 may be the D gene (5 bases each). CDR3 length: 14 residues. Trimming removed 6 bases at V and 2 bases at J, with 14 bases between. Germline V gene data show CDR1 as MNHNS and CDR2 as SASEGT.

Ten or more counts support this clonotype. This CDR3 reads CASSLSAGQPQHF. The CDR3 nucleotides are TGTGCCAGCAGTCTGTCGGCTGGACAGCCCCAGCATTTT. V usage is TRBV6-5 and J usage is TRBJ1-5; D unclear. The V end was cut by 5 bases, the J end by 7 bases, with 12 bases between. Germline assignment: CDR1 MNHEY and CDR2 SVGAGI. The CDR3 spans 13 residues.

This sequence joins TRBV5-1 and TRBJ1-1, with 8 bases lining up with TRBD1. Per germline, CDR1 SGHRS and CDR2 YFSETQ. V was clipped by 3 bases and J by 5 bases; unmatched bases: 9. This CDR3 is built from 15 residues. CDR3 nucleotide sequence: TGCGCCAGCAGCTCGCCGGACAGGGTGACTACTGAAGCTTTCTTT. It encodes CASSSPDRVTTEAFF.

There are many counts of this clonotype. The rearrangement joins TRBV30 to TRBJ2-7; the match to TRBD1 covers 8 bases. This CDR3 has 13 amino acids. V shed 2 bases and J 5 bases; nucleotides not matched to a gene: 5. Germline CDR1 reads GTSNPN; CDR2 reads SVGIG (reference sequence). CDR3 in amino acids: CAWSWGQEDEQYF. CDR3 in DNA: TGTGCCTGGAGTTGGGGACAGGAGGACGAGCAGTACTTC.

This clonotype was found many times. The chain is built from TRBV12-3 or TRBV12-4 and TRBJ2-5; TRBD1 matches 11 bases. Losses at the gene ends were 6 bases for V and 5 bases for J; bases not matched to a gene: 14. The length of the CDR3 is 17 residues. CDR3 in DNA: TGTGCCAGCAGGATGATCGGAGAGGACAGGGGGCAGGAGACCCAGTACTTC. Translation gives CASRMIGEDRGQETQYF.

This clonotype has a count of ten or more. In DNA form, the CDR3 reads TGCAGCGTTCCCGGACAGGGTCTTTATGGCTACACCTTC. Translation gives CSVPGQGLYGYTF. V usage is TRBV29-1 and J usage is TRBJ1-2, with TRBD1 matching 8 bases. The CDR3 sequence is 13 residues long. The V gene end was trimmed by 5 bases and the J gene end by 5 bases; junction bases not matched to a gene: 7. Germline loops: CDR1 SQVTM, CDR2 ANQGSEA.

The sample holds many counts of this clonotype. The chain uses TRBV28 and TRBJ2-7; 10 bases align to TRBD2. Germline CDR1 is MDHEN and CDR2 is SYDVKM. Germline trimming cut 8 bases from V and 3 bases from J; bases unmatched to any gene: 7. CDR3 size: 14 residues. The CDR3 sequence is CASVYSGGIYEQYF. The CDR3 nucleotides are TGTGCCAGCGTCTATAGCGGGGGGATCTACGAGCAGTACTTC.

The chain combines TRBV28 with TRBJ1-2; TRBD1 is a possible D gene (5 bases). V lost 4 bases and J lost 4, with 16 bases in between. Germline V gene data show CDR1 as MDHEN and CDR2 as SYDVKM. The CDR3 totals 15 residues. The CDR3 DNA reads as TGTGCCAGCAGTTCAAACAGGATTAACTCCTATGGCTACACCTTC. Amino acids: CASSSNRINSYGYTF.

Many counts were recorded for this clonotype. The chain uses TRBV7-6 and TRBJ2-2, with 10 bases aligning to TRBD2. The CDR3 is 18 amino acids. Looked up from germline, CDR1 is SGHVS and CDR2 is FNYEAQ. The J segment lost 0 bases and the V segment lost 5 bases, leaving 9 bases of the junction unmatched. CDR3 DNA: TGTGCCAGCAGCCGCAACCTAGCGGGGGCCTCGAACACCGGGGAGCTGTTTTTT. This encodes CASSRNLAGASNTGELFF.

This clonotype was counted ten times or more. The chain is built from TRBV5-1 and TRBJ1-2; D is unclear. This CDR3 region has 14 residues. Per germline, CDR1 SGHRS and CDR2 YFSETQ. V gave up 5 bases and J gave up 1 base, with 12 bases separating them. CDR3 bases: TGCGCCAGCAGAGTGGACGGAGTTAACTATGGCTACACCTTC. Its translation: CASRVDGVNYGYTF. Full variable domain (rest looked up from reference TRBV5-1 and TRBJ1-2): KAGVTQTPRYLIKTRGQQVTLSCSPISGHRSVSWYQQTPGQGLQFLFEYFSETQRNKGNFPGRFSGRQFSNSRSEMNVSTLELGDSALYLCASRVDGVNYGYTFGSGTRLTVV.